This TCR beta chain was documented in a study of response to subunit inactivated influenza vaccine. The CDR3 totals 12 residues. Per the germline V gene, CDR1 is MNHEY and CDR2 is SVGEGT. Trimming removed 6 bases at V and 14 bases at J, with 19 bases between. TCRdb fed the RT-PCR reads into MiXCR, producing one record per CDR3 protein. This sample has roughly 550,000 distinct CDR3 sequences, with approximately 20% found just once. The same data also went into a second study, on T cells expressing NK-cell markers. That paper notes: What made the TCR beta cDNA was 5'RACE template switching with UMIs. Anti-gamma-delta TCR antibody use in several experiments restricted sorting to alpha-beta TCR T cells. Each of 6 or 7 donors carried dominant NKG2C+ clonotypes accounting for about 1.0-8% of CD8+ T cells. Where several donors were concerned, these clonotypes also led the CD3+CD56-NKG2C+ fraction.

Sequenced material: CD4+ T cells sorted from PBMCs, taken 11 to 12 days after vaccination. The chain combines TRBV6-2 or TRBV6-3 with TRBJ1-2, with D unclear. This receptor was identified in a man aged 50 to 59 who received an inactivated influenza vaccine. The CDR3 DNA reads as TGTGCCAGCAGCGAGGGATTGCGCCGCGGTACCTTC. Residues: CASSEGLRRGTF.